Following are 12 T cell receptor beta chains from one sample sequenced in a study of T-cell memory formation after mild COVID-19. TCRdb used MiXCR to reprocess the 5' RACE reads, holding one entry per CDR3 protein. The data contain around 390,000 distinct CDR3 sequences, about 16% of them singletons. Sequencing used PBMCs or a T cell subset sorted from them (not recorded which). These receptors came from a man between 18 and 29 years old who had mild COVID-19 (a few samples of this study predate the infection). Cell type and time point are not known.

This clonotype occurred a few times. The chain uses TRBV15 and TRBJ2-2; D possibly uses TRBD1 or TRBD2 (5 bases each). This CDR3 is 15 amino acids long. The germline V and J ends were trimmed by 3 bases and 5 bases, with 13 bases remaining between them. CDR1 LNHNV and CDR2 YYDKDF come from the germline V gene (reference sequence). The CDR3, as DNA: TGTGCCACCAGCAGTTGGGGGTTCAATACCGGGGAGCTGTTTTTT. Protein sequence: CATSSWGFNTGELFF.

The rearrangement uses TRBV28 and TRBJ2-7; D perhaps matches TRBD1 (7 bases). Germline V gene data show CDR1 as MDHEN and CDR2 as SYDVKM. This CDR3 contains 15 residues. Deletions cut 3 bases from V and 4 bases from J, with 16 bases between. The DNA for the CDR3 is TGTGCCAGCAGTTTGATCTCAGGGGGACTTTACGAGCAGTACGTC. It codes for CASSLISGGLYEQYV.

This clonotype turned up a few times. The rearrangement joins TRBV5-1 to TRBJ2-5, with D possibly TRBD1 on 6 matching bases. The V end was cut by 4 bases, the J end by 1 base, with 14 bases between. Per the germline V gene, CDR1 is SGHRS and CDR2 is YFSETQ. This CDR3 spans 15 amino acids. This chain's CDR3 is CASSAAGARQETQYF. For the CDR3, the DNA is TGCGCCAGCAGCGCGGCAGGGGCCCGCCAAGAGACCCAGTACTTC.

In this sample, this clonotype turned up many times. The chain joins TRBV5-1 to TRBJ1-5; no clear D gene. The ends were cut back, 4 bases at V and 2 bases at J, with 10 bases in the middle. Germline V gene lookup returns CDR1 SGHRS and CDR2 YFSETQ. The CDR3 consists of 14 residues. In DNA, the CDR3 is TGCGCCAGCAGCCTGGGCCCAGGCAATCAGCCCCAGCATTTT. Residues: CASSLGPGNQPQHF. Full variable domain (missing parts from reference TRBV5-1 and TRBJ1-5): KAGVTQTPRYLIKTRGQQVTLSCSPISGHRSVSWYQQTPGQGLQFLFEYFSETQRNKGNFPGRFSGRQFSNSRSEMNVSTLELGDSALYLCASSLGPGNQPQHFGDGTRLSIL.

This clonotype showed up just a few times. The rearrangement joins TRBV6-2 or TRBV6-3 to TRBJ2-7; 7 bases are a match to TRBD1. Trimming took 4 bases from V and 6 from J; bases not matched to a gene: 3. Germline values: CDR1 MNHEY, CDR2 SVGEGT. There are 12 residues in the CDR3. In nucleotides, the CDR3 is TGTGCCAGCAGTTTCAGGGGGATCGAGCAGTACGTC. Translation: CASSFRGIEQYV.

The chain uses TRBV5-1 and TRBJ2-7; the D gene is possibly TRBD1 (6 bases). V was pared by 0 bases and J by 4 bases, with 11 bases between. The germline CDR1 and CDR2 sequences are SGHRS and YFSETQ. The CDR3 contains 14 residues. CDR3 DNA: TGCGCCAGCAGCTTGGGGGGACAAGAGTACGAGCAGTACTTC. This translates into CASSLGGQEYEQYF.

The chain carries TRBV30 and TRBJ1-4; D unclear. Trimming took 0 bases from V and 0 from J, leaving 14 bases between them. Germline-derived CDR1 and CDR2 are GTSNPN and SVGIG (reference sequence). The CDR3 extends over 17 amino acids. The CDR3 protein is CAWSVLGRLATNEKLFF. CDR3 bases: TGTGCCTGGAGTGTACTTGGCCGACTTGCAACTAATGAAAAACTGTTTTTT.

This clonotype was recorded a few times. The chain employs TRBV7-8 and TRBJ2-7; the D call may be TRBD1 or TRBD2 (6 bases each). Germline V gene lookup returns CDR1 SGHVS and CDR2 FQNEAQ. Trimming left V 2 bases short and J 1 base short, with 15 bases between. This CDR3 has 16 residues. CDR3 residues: CASSLRGLGASYEQYF. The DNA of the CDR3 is TGTGCCAGCAGCTTACGGGGGCTGGGGGCTTCCTACGAGCAGTACTTC. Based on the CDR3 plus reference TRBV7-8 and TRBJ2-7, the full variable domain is GAGVSQSPRYKVAKRGQDVALRCDPISGHVSLFWYQQALGQGPEFLTYFQNEAQLDKSGLPSDRFFAERPEGSVSTLKIQRTQQEDSAVYLCASSLRGLGASYEQYFGPGTRLTVT.

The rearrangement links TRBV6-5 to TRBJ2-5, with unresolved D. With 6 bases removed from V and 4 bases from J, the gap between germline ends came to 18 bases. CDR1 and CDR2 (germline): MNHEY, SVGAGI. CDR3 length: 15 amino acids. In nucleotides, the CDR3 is TGTGCCAGCAGAATACAGCCTGAGGCCTCAGAGACCCAGTACTTC. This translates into CASRIQPEASETQYF.

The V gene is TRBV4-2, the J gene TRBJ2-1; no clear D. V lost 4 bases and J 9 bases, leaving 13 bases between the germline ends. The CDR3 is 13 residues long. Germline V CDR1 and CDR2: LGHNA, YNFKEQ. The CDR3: CASSPRVSGEQFF. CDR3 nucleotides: TGTGCCAGCAGCCCTCGGGTCTCGGGTGAGCAGTTCTTC.

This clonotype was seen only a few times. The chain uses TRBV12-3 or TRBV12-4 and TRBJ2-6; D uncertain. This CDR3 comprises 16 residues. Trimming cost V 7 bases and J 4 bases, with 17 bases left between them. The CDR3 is CASTLGPHSGANVLTF. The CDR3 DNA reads TGTGCCAGCACCCTGGGCCCCCACTCCGGGGCCAACGTCCTGACTTTC.

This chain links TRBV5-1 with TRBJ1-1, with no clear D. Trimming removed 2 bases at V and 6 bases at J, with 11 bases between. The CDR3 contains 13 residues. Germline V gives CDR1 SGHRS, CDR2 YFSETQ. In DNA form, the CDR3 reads TGCGCCAGCAGCTTCGGGCTAGAACCTGAAGCTTTCTTT. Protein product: CASSFGLEPEAFF.